This record covers a single T cell receptor (beta chain). Its antigen remains unidentified. The data were produced by immunoSEQ multiplex PCR, yet TCRdb's version contains in-frame clones alone and is incomplete. The sample contains some 170,000 clones, 86% of which appear only once. This record belongs to a study of cytomegalovirus exposure and HLA in healthy donors. Study conclusions and caveats: Whilst most TCR sequences proved rare, a subset of public TCRs occurred across many donors.

CDR1 SGHTA and CDR2 FQGNSA come from the germline V gene. The V and J ends lost 4 bases and 4 bases, in that order; junction bases with no gene match: 13. The CDR3 runs 18 residues. The donors formed part of the roughly 120-subject validation cohort, distinct from the roughly 670-subject first cohort. The sequence was obtained from a woman aged 18-35 years in good health and CMV-seronegative. V and J are TRBV7-2 and TRBJ2-3, with TRBD2 identical over 11 bases. Sequencing was carried out using PBMCs. The chain's CDR3 is CASSYSPPGTSGPDTQYF. DNA of the CDR3: TGTGCCAGCAGCTACTCACCTCCCGGGACTAGCGGCCCAGATACGCAGTATTTT.